Shown below are 17 T cell receptor beta chains from a single sample sequenced in a study of blood T cell repertoires in COVID-19. Only in-frame clones appear in the TCRdb table, and some are missing; sequencing was by immunoSEQ multiplex PCR. The sample has a few hundred thousand clones, about 85% seen once; the top ten hold roughly 3%. The sample taken for sequencing was peripheral blood. The source of these receptors is a man aged 18 to 30 with active or convalescent COVID-19.

In this sample, this clone turned up once. V is TRBV11-1 and J is TRBJ2-3, with 9 nucleotides matching TRBD1. Germline V gives CDR1 SGHAT, CDR2 FQDESV (reference sequence). With 2 bases clipped from V and 6 bases from J, the junction kept 6 bases outside the gene matches. The CDR3 extends over 15 amino acids. The CDR3 sequence is CASSLSGTGIDTQYF. CDR3 nucleotides: TGTGCCAGCAGCTTATCAGGGACAGGGATTGATACGCAGTATTTT.

To note about this clone: Other DNA sequences in the same sample also yield this CDR3. This chain uses TRBV11-3 with TRBJ2-1; perhaps TRBD2 as D (5 bases). Germline V CDR1 and CDR2: SGHNT, YENEEA. The CDR3 is 13 amino acids. The germline V and J ends were trimmed by 5 bases and 6 bases, with 11 bases remaining between them. DNA for the CDR3: TGTGCCAGCAGCCGCAGCGGAGGCAATGAGCAGTTCTTC. The encoded protein is CASSRSGGNEQFF.

This clone was counted a few times. The J gene is TRBJ1-2, the V gene TRBV11-2; D perhaps matches TRBD1 (6 bases). The germline V and J ends were trimmed by 1 base and 1 base, with 10 bases remaining between them. CDR1 and CDR2 (germline): SGHAT, FQNNGV. This CDR3 has 15 residues. The CDR3, as DNA: TGTGCCAGCAGCTTAGGGCGGGGGCTTAACTATGGCTACACCTTC. This encodes CASSLGRGLNYGYTF.

The V call is TRBV27, the J call TRBJ2-7; TRBD2 matches at 7 bases. This CDR3 has 14 residues. V shed 4 bases, J shed 3 bases, and the junction held 6 bases outside the gene matches. CDR1 and CDR2 (germline): MNHEY, SMNVEV (reference sequence). This chain's CDR3 is CASSSGLKIYEQYF. CDR3 DNA sequence: TGTGCCAGCAGTTCGGGACTAAAAATCTACGAGCAGTACTTC.

V usage is TRBV9 and J usage is TRBJ2-5, with D uncertain. This CDR3 region has 14 residues. Germline CDR1 and CDR2: SGDLS and YYNGEE. Trimming cost V 0 bases and J 4 bases, with 10 bases left between them. This CDR3 reads CASSVGGSRETQYF. The DNA of the CDR3 is TGTGCCAGCAGCGTAGGAGGTAGTAGAGAGACCCAGTACTTC.

There are a few counts of this clone. The gene calls are TRBV28 and TRBJ1-1; D might be TRBD1 (6 bases). CDR1 and CDR2 (germline): MDHEN, SYDVKM. V was shortened by 6 bases and J by 2 bases, with 25 bases between the two germline ends. The CDR3 runs to 18 residues. The CDR3 reads CASREGGTASGRNTEAFF. DNA of the CDR3: TGTGCCAGCAGAGAGGGGGGGACCGCGTCGGGGAGAAACACTGAAGCTTTCTTT.

The chain combines TRBV7-9 with TRBJ2-7; D is uncertain. In germline, CDR1 is SEHNR, CDR2 FQNEAQ (reference sequence). This CDR3 region has 14 residues. The V end lost 1 base, the J end lost 0 bases, and 7 bases lay between the germline ends. The CDR3 nucleotides read TGTGCCAGCAGCTTAGAGGAGAGCTCCTACGAGCAGTACTTC. Amino acid sequence: CASSLEESSYEQYF.

The rearrangement links TRBV5-6 to TRBJ1-6, with no clear D. From germline, CDR1 is SGHDT and CDR2 YYEEEE. V lost 3 bases, J lost 9 bases, and 19 bases lay in between. The CDR3 is 16 amino acids. This chain's CDR3 is CASSSRTRLAASPLHF. The CDR3 nucleotides read TGTGCCAGCAGCTCCCGGACTCGCCTCGCTGCTTCACCCCTCCACTTT. The variable domain in full, with the rest retrieved from reference TRBV5-6 and TRBJ1-6, is DAGVTQSPTHLIKTRGQQVTLRCSPKSGHDTVSWYQQALGQGPQFIFQYYEEEERQRGNFPDRFSGHQFPNYSSELNVNALLLGDSALYLCASSSRTRLAASPLHFGNGTRLTVT.

The chain is built from TRBV15 and TRBJ1-4; D uncertain. CDR1 and CDR2 from the germline V gene are LNHNV and YYDKDF (reference sequence). The CDR3 contains 16 residues. V was cut by 0 bases and J by 0 bases, with 8 bases left in between. CDR3 sequence: CATSRDILATNEKLFF. The CDR3 DNA reads as TGTGCCACCAGCAGAGACATACTTGCAACTAATGAAAAACTGTTTTTT.

The chain joins TRBV10-3 to TRBJ1-5, with 7 positions matching TRBD1. CDR1 ENHRY and CDR2 SYGVKD come from the germline V gene. This CDR3 is built from 13 residues. Losses at the gene ends were 11 bases for V and 6 bases for J; bases not matched to a gene: 10. Written as DNA, the CDR3 is TGTGCCGCGACAGGGAACCCTGGTCAGCCCCAGCATTTT. Translation gives CAATGNPGQPQHF.

Details on this clone: In the same sample, other DNA sequences code for this CDR3. The rearrangement uses TRBV9 and TRBJ2-1; 7 nucleotides match TRBD2. The V segment lost 0 bases and the J segment 3 bases; nucleotides outside the gene matches: 3. The CDR3 extends over 15 amino acids. The V gene's germline CDR1 is SGDLS and CDR2 YYNGEE. CDR3 nucleotide sequence: TGTGCCAGCAGCGTAGCTAGCGGTCTCTACAATGAGCAGTTCTTC. It is translated as CASSVASGLYNEQFF. Supplemented by reference TRBV9 and TRBJ2-1, the full variable domain reads DSGVTQTPKHLITATGQRVTLRCSPRSGDLSVYWYQQSLDQGLQFLIQYYNGEERAKGNILERFSAQQFPDLHSELNLSSLELGDSALYFCASSVASGLYNEQFFGPGTRLTVL.

The chain recombines TRBV5-6 with TRBJ1-2, with a possible D match to TRBD1 (5 bases). CDR1 is SGHDT, CDR2 YYEEEE, per germline. The CDR3 extends over 15 amino acids. Trimming pared 2 bases from V and 0 bases from J, leaving 11 bases between. The CDR3 DNA reads TGTGCCAGCAGCTTATACAGGAGCCCTAACTATGGCTACACCTTC. It codes for CASSLYRSPNYGYTF. The entire variable domain, with the rest obtained from reference TRBV5-6 and TRBJ1-2, is as follows: DAGVTQSPTHLIKTRGQQVTLRCSPKSGHDTVSWYQQALGQGPQFIFQYYEEEERQRGNFPDRFSGHQFPNYSSELNVNALLLGDSALYLCASSLYRSPNYGYTFGSGTRLTVV.

The V gene is TRBV6-2 or TRBV6-3, the J gene TRBJ1-5; D perhaps matches TRBD1 (6 bases). Germline lookup yields CDR1 MNHEY and CDR2 SVGEGT. The CDR3 totals 13 residues. The ends were cut back, 5 bases at V and 4 bases at J, with 9 bases in the middle. The CDR3 nucleotides read TGTGCCAGCAGTGATACAGGGAATCAGCCCCAGCATTTT. Residues: CASSDTGNQPQHF.

The chain uses TRBV9 and TRBJ1-3; D possibly corresponds to TRBD1 (5 bases). This CDR3 spans 16 amino acids. In germline, CDR1 is SGDLS, CDR2 YYNGEE. Trimming removed 1 base at V and 0 bases at J, with 11 bases between. CDR3 protein: CASSVSSDSSGNTIYF. CDR3 coding DNA: TGTGCCAGCAGCGTAAGTTCCGACAGCTCTGGAAACACCATATATTTT.

The chain combines TRBV20-1 with TRBJ2-1; D is perhaps TRBD2 (6 bases). There are 14 residues in the CDR3. CDR1 and CDR2 (germline): DFQATT, SNEGSKA (reference sequence). V lost 3 bases and J lost 2, with 11 bases in between. CDR3 residues: CSASRLVTYNEQFF. CDR3 bases: TGCAGTGCTAGTAGACTAGTAACCTACAATGAGCAGTTCTTC.

V usage is TRBV27 and J usage is TRBJ1-5; D gene ambiguous. There are 15 residues in the CDR3. In germline, CDR1 is MNHEY, CDR2 SMNVEV (reference sequence). Trimming cost V 5 bases and J 4 bases, with 15 bases left between them. This CDR3 is CASSPILEENQPQHF. The CDR3 bases are TGTGCCAGCAGTCCAATCCTCGAAGAGAATCAGCCCCAGCATTTT.

V gene TRBV6-5 combines with J gene TRBJ1-2; no clear D. Germline V gene data show CDR1 as MNHEY and CDR2 as SVGAGI. V was clipped by 4 bases and J by 2 bases, with 11 bases between them. This CDR3 contains 14 residues. This chain's CDR3 is CASSLAGRNYGYTF. The CDR3 nucleotides are TGTGCCAGCAGTTTGGCAGGTCGAAACTATGGCTACACCTTC.